Below, one T cell receptor beta chain is given with its context. With 2 bases removed from V and 0 bases from J, the gap between germline ends came to 9 bases. CDR3 length: 15 residues. Looked up from germline, CDR1 is MNHEY and CDR2 is SVGAGI. The table came from immunoSEQ multiplex PCR; TCRdb's copy has only in-frame clones and leaves some out. The sample holds 80,000 or so clones, around 95% seen once. The source of the sample is a study of control samples from healthy donors and cancer patients. The sample consisted of blood. J is TRBJ2-3 and V is TRBV6-5, with D uncertain. The receptor's source is a woman between 40 and 55 years old in good health. In nucleotides, the CDR3 is TGTGCCAGCAGTTACGGGTTTCCTAGCACAGATACGCAGTATTTT. Translating it yields CASSYGFPSTDTQYF.